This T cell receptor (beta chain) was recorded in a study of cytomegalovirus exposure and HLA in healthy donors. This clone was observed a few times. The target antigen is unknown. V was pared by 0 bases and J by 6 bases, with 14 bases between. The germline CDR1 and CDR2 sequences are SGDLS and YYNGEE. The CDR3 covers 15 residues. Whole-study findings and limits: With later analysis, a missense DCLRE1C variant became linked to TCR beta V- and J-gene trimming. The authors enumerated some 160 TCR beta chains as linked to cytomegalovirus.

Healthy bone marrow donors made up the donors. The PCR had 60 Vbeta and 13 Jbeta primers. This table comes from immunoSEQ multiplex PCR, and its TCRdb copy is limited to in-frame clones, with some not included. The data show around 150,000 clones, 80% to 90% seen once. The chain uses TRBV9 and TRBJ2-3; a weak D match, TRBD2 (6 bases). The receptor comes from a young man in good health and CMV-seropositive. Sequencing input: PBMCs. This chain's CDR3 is CASSVAFGEADTQYF. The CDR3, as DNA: TGTGCCAGCAGCGTAGCTTTTGGGGAGGCGGATACGCAGTATTTT.